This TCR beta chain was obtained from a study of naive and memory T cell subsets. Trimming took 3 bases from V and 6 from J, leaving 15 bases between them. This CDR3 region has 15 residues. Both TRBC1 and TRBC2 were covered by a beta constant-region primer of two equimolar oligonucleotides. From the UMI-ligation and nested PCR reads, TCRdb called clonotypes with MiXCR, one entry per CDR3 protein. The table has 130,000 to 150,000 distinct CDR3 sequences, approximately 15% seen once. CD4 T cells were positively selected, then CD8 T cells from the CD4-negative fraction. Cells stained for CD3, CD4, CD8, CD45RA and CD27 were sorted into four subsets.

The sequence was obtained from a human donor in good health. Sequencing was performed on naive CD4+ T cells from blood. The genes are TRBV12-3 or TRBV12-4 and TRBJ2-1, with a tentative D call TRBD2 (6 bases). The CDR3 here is CASSFGGTQPNEQFF. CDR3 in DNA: TGTGCCAGCAGTTTTGGGGGGACTCAACCCAATGAGCAGTTCTTC.